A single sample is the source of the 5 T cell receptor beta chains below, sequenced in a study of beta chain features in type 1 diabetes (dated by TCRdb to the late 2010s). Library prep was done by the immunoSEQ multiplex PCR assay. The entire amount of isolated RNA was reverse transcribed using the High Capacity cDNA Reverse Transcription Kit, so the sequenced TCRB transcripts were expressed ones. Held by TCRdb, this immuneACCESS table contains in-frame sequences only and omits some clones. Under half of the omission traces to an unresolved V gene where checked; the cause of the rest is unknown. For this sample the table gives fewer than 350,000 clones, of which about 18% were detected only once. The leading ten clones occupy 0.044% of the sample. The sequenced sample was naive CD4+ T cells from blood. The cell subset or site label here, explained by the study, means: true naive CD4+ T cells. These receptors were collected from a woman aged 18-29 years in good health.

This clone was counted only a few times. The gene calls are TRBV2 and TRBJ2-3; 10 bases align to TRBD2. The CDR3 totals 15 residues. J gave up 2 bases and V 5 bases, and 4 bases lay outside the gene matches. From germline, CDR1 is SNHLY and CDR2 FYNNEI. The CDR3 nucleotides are TGTGCCAGCAGTTCGCTAGCGGGAGCCACAGATACGCAGTATTTT. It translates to CASSSLAGATDTQYF. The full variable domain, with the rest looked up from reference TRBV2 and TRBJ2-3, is EPEVTQTPSHQVTQMGQEVILRCVPISNHLYFYWYRQILGQKVEFLVSFYNNEISEKSEIFDDQFSVERPDGSNFTLKIRSTKLEDSAMYFCASSSLAGATDTQYFGPGTRLTVL.

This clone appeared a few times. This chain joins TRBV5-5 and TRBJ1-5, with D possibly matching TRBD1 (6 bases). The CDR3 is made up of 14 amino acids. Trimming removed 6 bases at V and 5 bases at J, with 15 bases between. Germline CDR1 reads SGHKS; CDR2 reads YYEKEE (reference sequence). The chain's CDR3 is CASKSGVSYQPQHF. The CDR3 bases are TGTGCCAGCAAATCAGGGGTTTCGTATCAGCCCCAGCATTTT.

CDR3 protein: CASSPGGSSYNEQFF. In DNA, the CDR3 is TGTGCCAGCAGCCCGGGGGGAAGCTCCTACAATGAGCAGTTCTTC. The chain employs TRBV7-9 and TRBJ2-1, with 7 bases aligning to TRBD2. The germline CDR1 and CDR2 sequences are SEHNR and FQNEAQ (reference sequence). J was trimmed by 0 bases and V by 5 bases; bases with no gene match: 4. This CDR3 has 15 amino acids.

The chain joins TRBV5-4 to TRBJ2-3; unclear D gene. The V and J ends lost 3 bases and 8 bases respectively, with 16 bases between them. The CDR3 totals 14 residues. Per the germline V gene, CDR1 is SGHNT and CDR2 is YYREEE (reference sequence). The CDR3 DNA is TGTGCCAGCAGCTCCCCCTTTCGCGCCCCTACGCAGTATTTT. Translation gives CASSSPFRAPTQYF.

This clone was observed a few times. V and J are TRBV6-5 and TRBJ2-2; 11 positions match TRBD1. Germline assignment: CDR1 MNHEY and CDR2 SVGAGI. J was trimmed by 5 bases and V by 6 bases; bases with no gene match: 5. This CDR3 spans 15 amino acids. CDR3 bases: TGTGCCAGCAGCCGGACAGGGGGCGGTACCGGGGAGCTGTTTTTT. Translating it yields CASSRTGGGTGELFF.